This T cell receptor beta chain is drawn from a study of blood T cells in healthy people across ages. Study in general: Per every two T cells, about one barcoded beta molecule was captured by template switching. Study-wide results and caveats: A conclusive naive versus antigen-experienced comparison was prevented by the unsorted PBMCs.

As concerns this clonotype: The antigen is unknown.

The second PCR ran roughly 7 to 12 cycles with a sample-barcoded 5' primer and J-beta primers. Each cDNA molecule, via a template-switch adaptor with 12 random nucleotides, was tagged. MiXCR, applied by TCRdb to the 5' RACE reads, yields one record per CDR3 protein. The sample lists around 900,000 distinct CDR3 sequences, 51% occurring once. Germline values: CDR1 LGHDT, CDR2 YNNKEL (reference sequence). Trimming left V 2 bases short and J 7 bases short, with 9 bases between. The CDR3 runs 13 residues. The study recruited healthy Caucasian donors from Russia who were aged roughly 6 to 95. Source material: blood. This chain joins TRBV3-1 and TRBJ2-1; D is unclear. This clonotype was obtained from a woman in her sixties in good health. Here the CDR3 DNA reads TGTGCCAGCAGCCAATTTCTAGGGAATGAGCAGTTCTTC. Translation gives CASSQFLGNEQFF.